The 9 T cell receptor beta chains in this list originate from one sample, sequenced in a study of CD8+CD57+ T cells in acquired aplastic anemia. Genomic DNA provided the template from which TCR beta VDJ and CDR3 profiles were obtained. TCRdb reprocessed the reads via MiXCR and lists one record per CDR3 protein. Here the sample spans 100,000 to 150,000 distinct CDR3 sequences, about 48% being singletons. The sample consisted of sorted CD4+, CD8+, or CD8+CD57+ T cells (not recorded which) from PBMCs. These receptors all stem from a human donor in good health, serving as a control.

This chain joins TRBV10-3 and TRBJ1-5; TRBD1 matches 10 bases. Germline values: CDR1 ENHRY, CDR2 SYGVKD. The CDR3 covers 19 residues. Trimming took 4 bases from V and 0 from J; bases not matched to a gene: 12. The CDR3 sequence: CAISGPGGQGPYSNQPQHF. CDR3 DNA sequence: TGTGCCATCAGTGGCCCCGGGGGACAGGGGCCTTATAGCAATCAGCCCCAGCATTTT.

The V gene is TRBV7-2, the J gene TRBJ2-7, with D maybe TRBD1 (6 bases). CDR1 SGHTA and CDR2 FQGNSA come from the germline V gene. The ends were cut back, 5 bases at V and 6 bases at J, with 8 bases in the middle. The CDR3 consists of 11 residues. The CDR3 nucleotides are TGTGCCAGCAGCGCCAGGGGCGAGCAGTACTTC. This translates into CASSARGEQYF.

At least ten counts were recorded for this clonotype. This chain joins TRBV7-3 and TRBJ1-6; D gene unclear. Per the germline V gene, CDR1 is SGHTA and CDR2 is FQGTGA. Trimming shortened V by 2 bases and J by 0 bases, and 8 bases separated the two germline ends. The CDR3 consists of 16 residues. CDR3 loop: CASSLFGSSYNSPLHF. The CDR3 coding sequence is TGTGCCAGCAGCTTATTTGGAAGCTCCTATAATTCACCCCTCCACTTT.

This clonotype has ten or more counts. The chain uses TRBV18 and TRBJ2-7; 9 bases agree with TRBD1. Germline values: CDR1 KGHSH, CDR2 LQKENI. Germline trimming cut 4 bases from V and 4 bases from J; bases unmatched to any gene: 5. This CDR3 region has 14 residues. CDR3 region: CASSQDRGEYEQYF. Here the CDR3 DNA reads TGTGCCAGCTCACAGGACAGGGGCGAATACGAGCAGTACTTC.

The chain employs TRBV19 and TRBJ1-2, with D unclear. The V end was cut by 5 bases, the J end by 8 bases, with 18 bases between. Germline assignment: CDR1 LNHDA and CDR2 SQIVND (reference sequence). CDR3 size: 14 residues. In DNA, the CDR3 is TGTGCCAGTAGTTCACAAATGGGATCAAGGGGCTACACCTTC. Its translation is CASSSQMGSRGYTF.

Worth noting for this clonotype: A much larger clone lies one base from this, so it may be a read error. The chain is built from TRBV3-1 and TRBJ1-1; a possible D gene is TRBD1 (6 bases). The CDR3 consists of 15 residues. Germline CDR1 LGHDT, CDR2 YNNKEL (reference sequence). CDR3 in amino acids: CAGSQVTGRNTEAFF. In nucleotides, the CDR3 is TGTGCCGGCAGCCAAGTAACAGGGCGGAACACTGAAGCTTTCTTT. Full variable domain (rest looked up from reference TRBV3-1 and TRBJ1-1): DTAVSQTPKYLVTQMGNDKSIKCEQNLGHDTMYWYKQDSKKFLKIMFSYNNKELIINETVPNRFSPKSPDKAHLNLHINSLELGDSAVYFCAGSQVTGRNTEAFFGQGTRLTVV.

Notes on this clonotype: A much bigger clone sits one base away, suggesting this may be a read error. J is TRBJ1-1 and V is TRBV12-3 or TRBV12-4, with D maybe TRBD1 (5 bases). The CDR3 has 11 amino acids. As DNA, the CDR3 is TGTGCCAGCAGTTTTAGCAGGGAAGCTTCCTTT. The encoded protein is CASSFSREASF.

This chain uses TRBV2 with TRBJ1-1, with 8 nucleotides matching TRBD1. After removal of 0 bases from V and 6 bases from J, the junction contained 6 bases not matched to a gene. Germline assignment: CDR1 SNHLY and CDR2 FYNNEI. The CDR3 is 15 residues long. In DNA form, the CDR3 reads TGTGCCAGCAGTGAAGCGCAGTCGACAGGGGCTGAAGCTTTCTTT. This codes for CASSEAQSTGAEAFF.

V usage is TRBV2 and J usage is TRBJ1-4; the match to TRBD1 covers 7 bases. Germline values: CDR1 SNHLY, CDR2 FYNNEI. This CDR3 contains 15 residues. Trimming removed 6 bases from V and 3 bases from J; junction bases left unmatched: 7. The CDR3 loop is CASRTGQGANEKLFF. The CDR3 nucleotides are TGTGCCAGCAGGACAGGTCAGGGGGCTAATGAAAAACTGTTTTTT.